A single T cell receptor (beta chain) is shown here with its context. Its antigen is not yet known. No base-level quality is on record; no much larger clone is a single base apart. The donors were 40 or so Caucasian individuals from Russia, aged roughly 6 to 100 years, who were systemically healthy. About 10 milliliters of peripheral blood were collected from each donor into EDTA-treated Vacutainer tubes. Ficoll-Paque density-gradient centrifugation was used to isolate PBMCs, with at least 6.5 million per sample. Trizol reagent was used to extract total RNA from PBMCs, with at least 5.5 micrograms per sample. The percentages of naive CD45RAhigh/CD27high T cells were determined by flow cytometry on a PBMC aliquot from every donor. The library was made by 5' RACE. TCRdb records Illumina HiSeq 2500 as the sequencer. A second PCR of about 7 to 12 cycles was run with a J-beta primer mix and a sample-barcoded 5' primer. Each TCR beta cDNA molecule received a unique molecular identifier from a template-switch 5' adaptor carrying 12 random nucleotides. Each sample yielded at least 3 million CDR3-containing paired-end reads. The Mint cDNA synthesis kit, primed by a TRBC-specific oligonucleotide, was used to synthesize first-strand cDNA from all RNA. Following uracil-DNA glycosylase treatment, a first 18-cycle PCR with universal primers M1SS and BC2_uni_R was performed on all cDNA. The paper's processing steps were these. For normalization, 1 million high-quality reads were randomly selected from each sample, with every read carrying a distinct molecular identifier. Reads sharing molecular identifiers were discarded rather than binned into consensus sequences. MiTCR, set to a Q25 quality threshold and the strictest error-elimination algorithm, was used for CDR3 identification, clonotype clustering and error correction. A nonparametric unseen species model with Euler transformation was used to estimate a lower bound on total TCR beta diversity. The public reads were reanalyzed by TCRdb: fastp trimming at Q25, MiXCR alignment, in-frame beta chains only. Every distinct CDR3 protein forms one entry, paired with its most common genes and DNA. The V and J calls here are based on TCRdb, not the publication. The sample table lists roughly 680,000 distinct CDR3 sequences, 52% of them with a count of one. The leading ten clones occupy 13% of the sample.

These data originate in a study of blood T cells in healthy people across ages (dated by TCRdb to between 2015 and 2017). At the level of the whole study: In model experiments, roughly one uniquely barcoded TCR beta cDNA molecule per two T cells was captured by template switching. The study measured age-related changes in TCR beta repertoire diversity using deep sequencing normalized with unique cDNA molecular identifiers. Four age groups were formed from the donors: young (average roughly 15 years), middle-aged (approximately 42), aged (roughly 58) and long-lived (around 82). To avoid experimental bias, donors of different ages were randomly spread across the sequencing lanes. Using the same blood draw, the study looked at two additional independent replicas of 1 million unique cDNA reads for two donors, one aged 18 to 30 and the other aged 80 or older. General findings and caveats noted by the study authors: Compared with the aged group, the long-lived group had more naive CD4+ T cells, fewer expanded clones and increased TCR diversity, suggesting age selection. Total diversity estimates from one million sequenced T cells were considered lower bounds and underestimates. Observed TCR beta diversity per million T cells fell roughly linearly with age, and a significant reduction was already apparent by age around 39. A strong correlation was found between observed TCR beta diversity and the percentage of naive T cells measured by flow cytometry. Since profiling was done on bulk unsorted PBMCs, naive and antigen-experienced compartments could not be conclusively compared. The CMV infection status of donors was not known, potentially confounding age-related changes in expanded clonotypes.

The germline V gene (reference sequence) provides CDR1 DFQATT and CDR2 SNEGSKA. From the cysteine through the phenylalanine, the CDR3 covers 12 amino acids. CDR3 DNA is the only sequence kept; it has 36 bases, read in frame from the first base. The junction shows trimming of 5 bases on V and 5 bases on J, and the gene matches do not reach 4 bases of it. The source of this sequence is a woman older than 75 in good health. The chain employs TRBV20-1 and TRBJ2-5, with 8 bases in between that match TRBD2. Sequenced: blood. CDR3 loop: CSAWTSWETQYF. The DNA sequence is TGCAGTGCTTGGACTAGCTGGGAGACCCAGTACTTC.